A single count supports the clone carrying this T cell receptor beta chain. No antigen is known for it. This sample was included in a study of cytomegalovirus exposure and HLA in healthy donors. Study-wide findings and caveats: Accounts indicate the classifier identified cytomegalovirus status with strong specificity and sensitivity. Fewer N-insertions than the approximately 700-donor mean were reportedly shown by an Asian-associated ancestry cluster in a later analysis.

Participants comprised healthy donors of bone marrow. There are 15 residues in the CDR3. Trimming removed 5 bases from V and 4 bases from J, with 16 bases in between. The germline V gene encodes CDR1 SGHNT and CDR2 YENEEA. It was with 60 Vbeta and 13 Jbeta primers that the PCR ran. Using immunoSEQ multiplex PCR, the repertoire was profiled, and TCRdb retains in-frame clones only, with some absent. Of around 68,000 clones listed, around 68% are singletons. The source is a woman between 25 and 40 years old in good health and CMV-seronegative. The chain carries TRBV11-3 and TRBJ2-3; tentatively, D is TRBD2 (6 bases). The sample taken for sequencing was PBMCs. The CDR3, as DNA: TGTGCCAGCAGCCAAATGGCGGGGTTGCCAGATACGCAGTATTTT. It codes for CASSQMAGLPDTQYF. Full variable domain (remainder filled in from reference TRBV11-3 and TRBJ2-3): EAGVVQSPRYKIIEKKQPVAFWCNPISGHNTLYWYLQNLGQGPELLIRYENEEAVDDSQLPKDRFSAERLKGVDSTLKIQPAELGDSAVYLCASSQMAGLPDTQYFGPGTRLTVL.